The 2 T cell receptor beta chains below were found in one sample sequenced in a study of blood T cell repertoires in COVID-19. The method was immunoSEQ multiplex PCR; TCRdb's version includes in-frame clones alone and lacks a portion of them. The sample holds tens of thousands of clones, around 89% seen once. Sequencing was done on a sample of peripheral blood. Every receptor here comes from an older man with active or convalescent COVID-19.

The chain links TRBV7-8 to TRBJ2-7; 9 positions match TRBD1. Trimming took 5 bases from V and 5 from J; bases not matched to a gene: 7. Germline V CDR1 and CDR2: SGHVS, FQNEAQ. The length of the CDR3 is 14 residues. As DNA, the CDR3 is TGTGCCAGCAGCCCACAGGGGGCGCGGGACGAGCAGTACTTC. Its translation: CASSPQGARDEQYF.

The chain combines TRBV30 with TRBJ1-2; a possible D gene is TRBD1 (5 bases). V was trimmed by 0 bases and J by 8 bases, leaving 13 bases between them. The CDR3 has 13 residues. Germline V lookup: CDR1 GTSNPN, CDR2 SVGIG (reference sequence). The CDR3 coding sequence is TGTGCCTGGAGTGTACGGGGGGGTTGGGGCTACACCTTC. Its protein is CAWSVRGGWGYTF.